There are many counts of the clone carrying this TCR beta chain. The antigen remains unidentified. The sample comes from a study of T cell repertoires in cytomegalovirus infection. Study-wide background: Indications came from public TCR beta signatures; they pointed to CMV infection and to a matching HLA type. Overall study findings and caveats: There were HLA-C-restricted CMV-specific TCR beta clonotypes dominating the ex vivo response.

One entry per CDR3 protein, called by TCRdb with MiXCR from the reads. The sample has 400,000 to 550,000 distinct CDR3 sequences, 11% seen once. The CDR3 covers 16 residues. The germline gives CDR1 SGHTA, CDR2 FQGTGA. Trimming shortened V by 5 bases and J by 0 bases, and 15 bases separated the two germline ends. Sequences were obtained from PBMCs. The V gene is TRBV7-3, the J gene TRBJ2-3; D is unresolved. The clonotype was recovered from a human donor in good health (CMV status not recorded). Some clones in this sample may be carry-over from other donors' samples. CDR3 in amino acids: CASSLAASTSTDTQYF. CDR3 nucleotides: TGTGCCAGCAGCCTCGCAGCCAGCACTAGCACAGATACGCAGTATTTT.